The next 28 T cell receptor beta chains were all read from a single sample in a study of control samples from healthy donors and cancer patients. The repertoire was sequenced with immunoSEQ multiplex PCR; TCRdb's copy has only in-frame clones and lacks some. The sample holds about 120,000 clones, about 87% seen once. The sequencing sample was made of blood. These receptors came from a young man in good health.

This clone was detected only a few times. The genes are TRBV5-6 and TRBJ2-7; D is unresolved. Per germline, CDR1 SGHDT and CDR2 YYEEEE. Trimming shortened V by 0 bases and J by 5 bases, and 6 bases separated the two germline ends. The CDR3 totals 12 residues. The CDR3 DNA reads TGTGCCAGCAGCTTGGCCCTGAACGAGCAGTACGTC. Translated, it gives CASSLALNEQYV.

The chain has TRBV7-9 and TRBJ2-3; D is uncertain. Trimming stripped 3 bases from V and 11 bases from J, with 9 bases between. From germline, CDR1 is SEHNR and CDR2 FQNEAQ (reference sequence). CDR3 length equals 11 residues. This CDR3 reads CASSFIWEQYF. The DNA for the CDR3 is TGTGCCAGCAGCTTTATTTGGGAGCAGTATTTT.

The CDR3 spells CASSLGQDPGNSPLHF. Written as DNA, the CDR3 is TGCGCCAGCAGCTTGGGACAGGACCCAGGTAATTCACCCCTCCACTTT. The chain recombines TRBV5-1 with TRBJ1-6; the D gene is possibly TRBD1 (6 bases). The CDR3 extends over 16 amino acids. Germline CDR1 and CDR2: SGHRS and YFSETQ. The V gene lost 0 bases and the J gene lost 6 bases, with 13 bases spanning the gap.

V usage is TRBV3-1 (or the pseudogene TRBV3-2) and J usage is TRBJ1-1, with 7 bases that match TRBD1. The J segment lost 4 bases and the V segment lost 2 bases, leaving 13 bases of the junction unmatched. Germline CDR1 LGHDT, CDR2 YNNKEL (reference sequence). CDR3 size: 17 residues. The CDR3 here is CASSQLTLGGGSTEAFF. DNA of the CDR3: TGTGCCAGCAGCCAATTAACGCTAGGGGGCGGGAGCACTGAAGCTTTCTTT.

This clone was observed a single time. This rearrangement joins TRBV27 to TRBJ2-5; D uncertain. CDR3 length equals 13 residues. V gave up 5 bases and J gave up 1 base, with 8 bases separating them. Germline CDR1 is MNHEY and CDR2 is SMNVEV (reference sequence). The CDR3 DNA reads TGTGCCAGCAGTCCCTTTTCCCAAGAGACCCAGTACTTC. It translates to CASSPFSQETQYF.

The chain carries TRBV5-4 and TRBJ2-5; 7 nucleotides agree with TRBD2. The CDR3 has 15 residues. Germline V CDR1 and CDR2: SGHNT, YYREEE (reference sequence). J lost 2 bases, V lost 5 bases, and 9 bases had no gene match. This CDR3 reads CASRLIGGGQETQYF. CDR3 DNA: TGTGCCAGCAGGTTGATTGGCGGGGGTCAAGAGACCCAGTACTTC.

The chain joins TRBV30 to TRBJ1-2; TRBD1 is a possible D gene (5 bases). Germline lookup yields CDR1 GTSNPN and CDR2 SVGIG (reference sequence). Trimming cost V 3 bases and J 4 bases, with 12 bases left between them. This CDR3 region has 13 residues. CDR3 residues: CAWRRGYGYGYTF. The CDR3 DNA reads as TGTGCCTGGAGACGGGGGTACGGCTATGGCTACACCTTC.

The chain employs TRBV28 and TRBJ1-5; D might be TRBD1 (5 bases). Trimming cost V 5 bases and J 0 bases, with 17 bases left between them. The CDR3 length is 17 residues. Germline V CDR1 and CDR2: MDHEN, SYDVKM. CDR3 region: CASSPTAGRYSNQPQHF. Written as DNA, the CDR3 is TGTGCCAGCAGTCCCACGGCAGGGCGTTATAGCAATCAGCCCCAGCATTTT.

The CDR3 bases are TGTGCCAGCAGTTACCCCGGCAGGGAAGAAGAGCAGTTCTTC. Protein: CASSYPGREEEQFF. The V and J genes are TRBV6-5 and TRBJ2-1; D might be TRBD1 (5 bases). V was clipped by 2 bases and J by 10 bases, with 15 bases between them. In germline, CDR1 is MNHEY, CDR2 SVGAGI. The CDR3 totals 14 residues.

The chain couples TRBV6-1 to TRBJ1-5, with D possibly being TRBD1 (6 bases). In germline, CDR1 is MNHNS, CDR2 SASEGT. V was pared by 4 bases and J by 0 bases, with 13 bases between. The CDR3 contains 16 residues. The CDR3 DNA follows: TGTGCCAGCAGTGGGGGGGCGATTGATAGCAATCAGCCCCAGCATTTT. Encoded protein: CASSGGAIDSNQPQHF.

The CDR3 reads CASRETIYTEAFF. The CDR3 region has the DNA TGTGCCAGCAGAGAGACGATATACACTGAAGCTTTCTTT. The V and J genes are TRBV6-5 and TRBJ1-1; unclear D gene. CDR1 MNHEY and CDR2 SVGAGI come from the germline V gene. The CDR3 runs to 13 residues. Trimming cost V 6 bases and J 3 bases, with 11 bases left between them.

This clone was seen only once. CDR3: CASSLNVYGTTDTQYF. CDR3 nucleotide sequence: TGCGCCAGCAGCCTTAACGTCTATGGGACCACAGATACGCAGTATTTT. The rearrangement joins TRBV5-1 to TRBJ2-3, with D perhaps TRBD1 or TRBD2 (5 bases each). Germline-derived CDR1 and CDR2 are SGHRS and YFSETQ. Between the trimmed V and J ends, which lost 4 bases and 2 bases, there was a span of 17 bases. This CDR3 has 16 residues.

The rearrangement joins TRBV2 to TRBJ2-1; D is unclear. Trimming pared 7 bases from V and 0 bases from J, leaving 13 bases between. Germline loops: CDR1 SNHLY, CDR2 FYNNEI. This CDR3 region has 15 residues. CDR3 amino acids: CASTTRATSYNEQFF. The CDR3 DNA reads TGTGCCAGCACTACCCGGGCCACCTCCTACAATGAGCAGTTCTTC.

The chain employs TRBV7-3 and TRBJ1-1; weak D call: TRBD1 (5 bases). This CDR3 spans 15 amino acids. Germline CDR1 SGHTA, CDR2 FQGTGA. Trimming cost V 2 bases and J 4 bases, with 14 bases left between them. CDR3 bases: TGTGCCAGCAGCTTATCCGCAGGGCTCCCCACTGAAGCTTTCTTT. Protein: CASSLSAGLPTEAFF.

This clone has a single count. J is TRBJ2-1 and V is TRBV24-1; the D gene could be TRBD1 or TRBD2 (6 bases each). The CDR3 extends over 14 amino acids. Trimming left V 1 base short and J 5 bases short, with 8 bases between. CDR1 and CDR2 (germline): KGHDR, SFDVKD. This CDR3 is CATSDLGGNNEQFF. DNA of the CDR3: TGTGCCACCAGTGATTTAGGGGGGAACAATGAGCAGTTCTTC.

The chain carries TRBV14 and TRBJ2-4; D uncertain. V was cut by 0 bases and J by 4 bases, with 13 bases left in between. The CDR3 runs 16 residues. The germline V gene encodes CDR1 SGHDN and CDR2 FVKESK. CDR3 coding DNA: TGTGCCAGCAGCCAAGATTGTCGGGTTCCAAAAAACATTCAGTACTTC. As protein: CASSQDCRVPKNIQYF.

The V and J genes are TRBV10-2 and TRBJ1-5; D gene uncertain. V lost 3 bases and J lost 6, with 15 bases in between. CDR1 is WSHSY, CDR2 SAAADI, per germline. This CDR3 region has 15 residues. The CDR3 region has the DNA TGCGCCAGCAGTGATCCTGGAAGGGCGGGTCAGCCCCAGCATTTT. Translating it yields CASSDPGRAGQPQHF.

The rearrangement uses TRBV3-1 (or the pseudogene TRBV3-2) and TRBJ1-2, with a possible D match to TRBD1 (6 bases). This CDR3 spans 13 amino acids. From germline, CDR1 is LGHDT and CDR2 YNNKEL (reference sequence). V was trimmed by 8 bases and J by 8 bases, leaving 18 bases between them. The CDR3 sequence: CASRTVGTGGYTF. CDR3 DNA: TGTGCCAGCCGGACAGTCGGGACTGGCGGCTACACCTTC.

Only a few counts were recorded for this clone. The chain has TRBV3-1 (or the pseudogene TRBV3-2) and TRBJ1-2, with TRBD1 matching over 7 bases. Germline V gene data show CDR1 as LGHDT and CDR2 as YNNKEL (reference sequence). Trimming took 4 bases from V and 6 from J; bases not matched to a gene: 5. The CDR3 has 13 residues. CDR3 protein: CASSPTGTHGYTF. The CDR3 region has the DNA TGTGCCAGCAGCCCGACAGGGACGCATGGCTACACCTTC.

In this sample, this clone turned up once. This chain uses TRBV5-8 with TRBJ1-1; 9 bases align to TRBD1. V lost 4 bases, J lost 10 bases, and 5 bases stayed unmatched. The CDR3 totals 12 residues. CDR1 and CDR2 (germline): SGHTS, YDEGEE. The CDR3 loop reads CASSPGQGRAFF. The CDR3 DNA reads as TGTGCCAGCAGCCCCGGACAGGGGCGAGCTTTCTTT. Looking up the rest from reference TRBV5-8 and TRBJ1-1 gives the full variable domain: EAGVTQSPTHLIKTRGQQATLRCSPISGHTSVYWYQQALGLGLQFLLWYDEGEERNRGNFPPRFSGRQFPNYSSELNVNALELEDSALYLCASSPGQGRAFFGQGTRLTVV.

CDR3 residues: CASSGQGNGELFF. CDR3 nucleotides: TGTGCCAGCAGTGGACAGGGAAACGGGGAGCTGTTTTTT. This chain uses TRBV2 with TRBJ2-2, with 7 bases aligning to TRBD1. CDR3 length: 13 amino acids. Looked up from germline, CDR1 is SNHLY and CDR2 is FYNNEI. V trimming: 4 bases; J trimming: 7 bases; junction bases outside the gene matches: 3. Using reference TRBV2 and TRBJ2-2 for the parts outside the CDR3, the full variable domain is EPEVTQTPSHQVTQMGQEVILRCVPISNHLYFYWYRQILGQKVEFLVSFYNNEISEKSEIFDDQFSVERPDGSNFTLKIRSTKLEDSAMYFCASSGQGNGELFFGEGSRLTVL.

This clone was seen only a few times. V is TRBV2 and J is TRBJ1-2, with TRBD1 matching 9 bases. From germline, CDR1 is SNHLY and CDR2 FYNNEI. The V gene end was trimmed by 5 bases and the J gene end by 6 bases; junction bases not matched to a gene: 7. The CDR3 is 14 residues long. CDR3 nucleotides: TGTGCCAGCAGTCAACAGGGGGCTTGGGATGGCTACACCTTC. It codes for CASSQQGAWDGYTF. The whole variable domain, remainder taken from reference TRBV2 and TRBJ1-2, is EPEVTQTPSHQVTQMGQEVILRCVPISNHLYFYWYRQILGQKVEFLVSFYNNEISEKSEIFDDQFSVERPDGSNFTLKIRSTKLEDSAMYFCASSQQGAWDGYTFGSGTRLTVV.

V usage is TRBV4-1 and J usage is TRBJ2-2; either TRBD1 or TRBD2 may supply D (5 bases each). The CDR3 loop spans 16 amino acids. The V and J ends lost 4 bases and 2 bases respectively, with 14 bases between them. The germline V gene encodes CDR1 MGHRA and CDR2 YSYEKL. The CDR3 DNA sequence: TGCGCCAGCAGCCGATCCAGAGGGGCTAACACCGGGGAGCTGTTTTTT. This codes for CASSRSRGANTGELFF.

The chain couples TRBV30 to TRBJ1-3; 7 bases fit TRBD1. This CDR3 spans 15 amino acids. Germline V CDR1 and CDR2: GTSNPN, SVGIG (reference sequence). The J segment lost 0 bases and the V segment lost 0 bases, leaving 2 bases of the junction unmatched. The CDR3 spells CAWSVAGGSGNTIYF. CDR3 coding DNA: TGTGCCTGGAGTGTCGCAGGGGGCTCTGGAAACACCATATATTTT.

Note on this clone: Within the sample, other DNA sequences also encode this same CDR3. This chain uses TRBV19 with TRBJ2-3; D remains unclear. The CDR3 is made up of 11 amino acids. The V and J ends lost 4 bases and 3 bases respectively, with 2 bases between them. Germline lookup yields CDR1 LNHDA and CDR2 SQIVND (reference sequence). The chain's CDR3 is CASSTTDTQYF. In nucleotides, the CDR3 is TGTGCCAGTAGTACTACAGATACGCAGTATTTT.

The chain has TRBV4-1 and TRBJ2-1, with unresolved D. This CDR3 has 15 residues. The germline CDR1 and CDR2 sequences are MGHRA and YSYEKL. V was pared by 3 bases and J by 0 bases, with 9 bases between. The CDR3 here is CASSQRTSSYNEQFF. The CDR3 nucleotides read TGCGCCAGCAGCCAGAGGACGAGCTCCTACAATGAGCAGTTCTTC.

This sequence joins TRBV5-1 and TRBJ2-5; possibly TRBD1 for D (5 bases). Germline-derived CDR1 and CDR2 are SGHRS and YFSETQ. Trimming removed 0 bases at V and 0 bases at J, with 9 bases between. This CDR3 region has 15 residues. CDR3 residues: CASSLGQGYQETQYF. CDR3 DNA: TGCGCCAGCAGCTTGGGCCAGGGCTACCAAGAGACCCAGTACTTC.

This clone has only a few counts. This chain links TRBV3-1 (or the pseudogene TRBV3-2) with TRBJ2-2, with a tentative D call TRBD2 (5 bases). Germline lookup yields CDR1 LGHDT and CDR2 YNNKEL (reference sequence). CDR3 size: 16 residues. V was cut by 1 base and J by 5 bases, with 14 bases left in between. The CDR3 DNA reads TGTGCCAGCAGCCAAGGAGCGGCAGGCGAAACCGGGGAGCTGTTTTTT. The encoded protein is CASSQGAAGETGELFF.